Listed below are T cell receptor beta chains from one sample, sequenced in a study of early T cells in non-severe SARS-CoV-2 infection. MiXCR, run by TCRdb on the 5' RACE reads, gives a single entry per CDR3 protein. The table records about 70,000 distinct CDR3 sequences, 10% of them present only once. Sequencing used whole blood, obtained at baseline. The receptors shown here come from an adult who was a healthcare worker with PCR-confirmed SARS-CoV-2 infection or an uninfected control (not recorded which). Both conserved end residues are part of each CDR3. A D gene is named only where the DNA matches it firmly. Where a row states a size, it is once, few, many or the class of an expanded clone; other rows omit it.

clone_size | j_call | d_call | v_call | cdr3_nt | cdr3_aa
few | TRBJ1-1 | . | TRBV6-5 | TGTGCCAGCAGACGACCCAACACTGAAGCTTTCTTT | CASRRPNTEAFF
many | TRBJ2-7 | . | TRBV7-2 | TGTGCCAGCAGCTTAGGCGGGACGGGGAGCTACGAGCAGTACTTC | CASSLGGTGSYEQYF
many | TRBJ1-1 | . | TRBV30 | TGTGCCTGGAGTGTACTGGGCAGCTTGGACTATGAAGCTTTCTTT | CAWSVLGSLDYEAFF
. | TRBJ2-5 | . | TRBV4-3 | TGCGCCAGCAGCCAAGATACGGACACGTACTTCCAAGAGACCCAGTACTTC | CASSQDTDTYFQETQYF
. | TRBJ2-7 | . | TRBV7-2 | TGTGCCAGCAGCAGTCAGGGCGGTACCTACGAGCAGTACTTC | CASSSQGGTYEQYF
many | TRBJ2-6 | TRBD2 | TRBV27 | TGTGCCAGCAGTTTTAGCGGGGGGTACTCTGGGGCCAACGTCCTGACTTTC | CASSFSGGYSGANVLTF
many | TRBJ1-2 | . | TRBV12-3/TRBV12-4 | TGTGCCAGCAGCCCGAACCTGAACTATGGCTACACCTTC | CASSPNLNYGYTF
few | TRBJ1-2 | . | TRBV6-2/TRBV6-3 | TGTGCCAGCAGGGGTTGGGGCAGAAACTATGGCTACACCTTC | CASRGWGRNYGYTF
once | TRBJ1-1 | . | TRBV28 | TGTGCCAGCAGTTCGCGGAACACTGAAGCTTTCTTT | CASSSRNTEAFF
few | TRBJ2-7 | TRBD1 | TRBV20-1 | TGCAGTGCTAGAGGAAACAGGGGTAATTCCTACGAGCAGTACTTC | CSARGNRGNSYEQYF
many | TRBJ2-5 | TRBD1 | TRBV29-1 | TGCAGCGCCGCCGGGGTACAGGGGGCCCCTATTCAGTACTTC | CSAAGVQGAPIQYF
few | TRBJ2-1 | . | TRBV11-2 | TGTGCCAGCGGAGATCTTACAAAGGGGGACACCTACAATGAGCAGTTCTTC | CASGDLTKGDTYNEQFF
many | TRBJ2-7 | . | TRBV19 | TGTGCCAGTAGTGACCGGCCGCGTACCTACGAGCAGTACTTC | CASSDRPRTYEQYF
many | TRBJ2-7 | TRBD1 | TRBV10-3 | TGTGCCGCGACAGGGACCACCCCACCACACGAGCAGTACTTC | CAATGTTPPHEQYF
many | TRBJ2-4 | . | TRBV12-3/TRBV12-4 | TGTGCCAGCAGTTTGGGTCCAGGGCCCTTGATCATTCAGTACTTC | CASSLGPGPLIIQYF
few | TRBJ2-7 | . | TRBV28 | TGTGCCAGCAGGTCCGGGACATTCTACGAGCAGTACTTC | CASRSGTFYEQYF